The 4 T cell receptor beta chains reported below all come from one sample, sequenced in a study of low-dose radiotherapy and immunotherapy resistance in tumors. Noted time point: before trial treatment. First-strand cDNA used TRAV- and TRBV-specific primers, covering alpha and beta chains. The authors ran 15 to 20 PCR cycles to amplify TCRs with a constant-region primer and V-primer adapter. TCRdb re-derived calls from the reads in MiXCR, one entry per CDR3 protein. The sample contains tens of thousands of distinct CDR3 sequences, around 25% of which appear only once. The sequences come from PBMCs, collected before treatment. These receptors came from a male donor with prostate cancer.

This clonotype was observed many times. The V gene is TRBV9, the J gene TRBJ2-3, with a possible D match to TRBD2 (5 bases). V was clipped by 1 base and J by 2 bases, with 11 bases between them. The CDR3 has 15 residues. The germline V gene has CDR1 SGDLS and CDR2 YYNGEE. The CDR3 loop reads CASSVTGKVTDTQYF. CDR3 sequence (DNA): TGTGCCAGCAGCGTAACCGGGAAAGTCACAGATACGCAGTATTTT. The complete variable domain, with remaining parts taken from reference TRBV9 and TRBJ2-3, reads DSGVTQTPKHLITATGQRVTLRCSPRSGDLSVYWYQQSLDQGLQFLIQYYNGEERAKGNILERFSAQQFPDLHSELNLSSLELGDSALYFCASSVTGKVTDTQYFGPGTRLTVL.

This clonotype was seen ten or more times. The chain employs TRBV7-6 and TRBJ1-5; D perhaps matches TRBD1 (5 bases). The CDR3 runs 18 residues. The V gene lost 1 base and the J gene lost 6 bases, with 22 bases spanning the gap. Germline lookup yields CDR1 SGHVS and CDR2 FNYEAQ. CDR3 in DNA: TGTGCCAGCAGCTTAGTCCCAACCGGGACGACCACTTTTCAGCCCCAGCATTTT. Amino acid sequence: CASSLVPTGTTTFQPQHF.

The sample holds many counts of this clonotype. CDR3 nucleotides: TGTGCCAGCAGCCGGACCCAGGGGAACACTGAAGCTTTCTTT. It specifies CASSRTQGNTEAFF. The rearrangement joins TRBV6-6 to TRBJ1-1; maybe TRBD1 (5 bases). The V gene lost 6 bases and the J gene lost 1 base, with 12 bases spanning the gap. This CDR3 is built from 14 residues. Germline V gene data show CDR1 as MNHNY and CDR2 as SVGAGI (reference sequence).

This clonotype was detected ten times or more. This chain connects TRBV10-3 to TRBJ2-3; 14 nucleotides agree with TRBD2. This CDR3 is built from 15 residues. V lost 7 bases and J lost 6; bases outside the gene matches: 6. CDR1 is ENHRY, CDR2 SYGVKD, per germline. Here the CDR3 DNA reads TGTGCCATCACCCAGGGACTAGCGGGAGTGGATACGCAGTATTTT. Protein product: CAITQGLAGVDTQYF.